This is a list of T cell receptor beta chains from one sample in a study of blood T cell repertoires in COVID-19. Measured with immunoSEQ multiplex PCR; TCRdb has only the in-frame clones, and not every one. The sample yields roughly 72,000 clones, roughly 78% seen once. The source material was peripheral blood. These receptors all stem from a woman older than 75 with active or convalescent COVID-19. Each CDR3 is given with its conserved first and last residue.

CDR3 length: 16
V gene: TRBV28
J gene: TRBJ2-3
CDR3 protein: CASSLLPRTSGNTQYF

CDR3 length: 16
V gene: TRBV6-6
J gene: TRBJ2-3
CDR3 protein: CASSYSTSGKVDTQYF

CDR3 length: 19
V gene: TRBV19
J gene: TRBJ1-1
CDR3 protein: CASSIGTGVPQNMNTEAFF

CDR3 length: 14
V gene: TRBV4-2
J gene: TRBJ2-5
CDR3 protein: CASSQEVGGETQYF

CDR3 length: 12
V gene: TRBV6-5
J gene: TRBJ1-1
CDR3 protein: CASSSRTGEAFF

CDR3 length: 15
V gene: TRBV27
J gene: TRBJ1-1
CDR3 protein: CASSLAGRRNTEAFF

CDR3 length: 14
V gene: TRBV29-1
J gene: TRBJ2-3
CDR3 protein: CSVLLGSRTDTQYF

CDR3 length: 16
V gene: TRBV7-8
J gene: TRBJ2-3
CDR3 protein: CASRLQGNFFADTQYF

CDR3 length: 13
V gene: TRBV9
J gene: TRBJ2-5
CDR3 protein: CASNGGGGETQYF

CDR3 length: 16
V gene: TRBV6-5
J gene: TRBJ2-1
CDR3 protein: CASSYFGVDSYNEQFF

CDR3 length: 14
V gene: TRBV6-5
J gene: TRBJ2-7
CDR3 protein: CASRKGLARNEQYF

CDR3 length: 13
V gene: TRBV2
J gene: TRBJ1-2
CDR3 protein: CASSGTVNYGYTF

CDR3 length: 15
V gene: TRBV11-2
J gene: TRBJ2-3
CDR3 protein: CASSLTPRPSQAQYF

CDR3 length: 14
V gene: TRBV29-1
J gene: TRBJ1-3
CDR3 protein: CSVGSQGSGNTIYF

CDR3 length: 15
V gene: TRBV9
J gene: TRBJ2-3
CDR3 protein: CASSPRGGRTDTQYF

CDR3 length: 11
V gene: TRBV27
J gene: TRBJ1-5
CDR3 protein: CDWEEGQPQHF

CDR3 length: 16
V gene: TRBV6-2/TRBV6-3
J gene: TRBJ2-1
CDR3 protein: CASSYRGSRYVNEQFF

CDR3 length: 14
V gene: TRBV7-2
J gene: TRBJ2-1
CDR3 protein: CASSLISTNNEQFF

CDR3 length: 13
V gene: TRBV6-5
J gene: TRBJ2-7
CDR3 protein: CASRDGTLYEQYF

CDR3 length: 13
V gene: TRBV6-1
J gene: TRBJ1-1
CDR3 protein: CASSYTRNTEAFF